A selection of T cell receptor beta chains follows, all from one sample in a study of naive and memory T cell subsets. TCRdb reprocessed the 5' RACE reads with MiXCR, giving one entry per CDR3 protein. Counted here are 55,000 to 65,000 distinct CDR3 sequences, 8% occurring once; the ten biggest clones make up roughly 19%. These receptors were obtained from a female donor in good health. CDR3s include the opening cysteine and the closing phenylalanine or tryptophan. D genes are given only for firm matches. The size entry is marked missing in some rows and otherwise reads once, few, many or a size class.

D gene: TRBD2
V gene: TRBV20-1
clone size: many
J gene: TRBJ2-7
CDR3 protein: CSARGLAWYEQYF
CDR3 DNA: TGCAGTGCTAGAGGACTAGCGTGGTACGAGCAGTACTTC

D gene: NA
V gene: TRBV11-2
clone size: NA
J gene: TRBJ2-1
CDR3 protein: CASSLGLSNEQFF
CDR3 DNA: TGTGCCAGCAGCCTGGGACTCAGCAATGAGCAGTTCTTC

D gene: NA
V gene: TRBV19
clone size: few
J gene: TRBJ2-5
CDR3 protein: CASSVQAQETQYF
CDR3 DNA: TGTGCCAGTAGTGTCCAGGCCCAAGAGACCCAGTACTTC

D gene: TRBD2
V gene: TRBV6-2/TRBV6-3
clone size: many
J gene: TRBJ2-1
CDR3 protein: CASRLAGSSYNEQFF
CDR3 DNA: TGTGCCAGCAGACTAGCGGGGAGCTCCTACAATGAGCAGTTCTTC

D gene: TRBD1
V gene: TRBV9
clone size: NA
J gene: TRBJ2-3
CDR3 protein: CASSYAGTGTDTQYF
CDR3 DNA: TGTGCCAGCAGCTACGCTGGGACAGGCACAGATACGCAGTATTTT

D gene: TRBD1
V gene: TRBV5-1
clone size: NA
J gene: TRBJ2-1
CDR3 protein: CASSLGDSYFNEQFF
CDR3 DNA: TGCGCCAGCAGCTTGGGGGACAGCTACTTCAATGAGCAGTTCTTC

D gene: NA
V gene: TRBV11-3
clone size: many
J gene: TRBJ2-7
CDR3 protein: CASSSRGGSYEQYF
CDR3 DNA: TGTGCCAGCAGCTCACGAGGGGGCTCCTACGAGCAGTACTTC

D gene: NA
V gene: TRBV7-2
clone size: few
J gene: TRBJ2-4
CDR3 protein: CASSRAAAKNIQYF
CDR3 DNA: TGTGCCAGCAGCCGTGCCGCGGCCAAAAACATTCAGTACTTC

D gene: NA
V gene: TRBV12-3/TRBV12-4
clone size: many
J gene: TRBJ1-2
CDR3 protein: CASSRISYGYTF
CDR3 DNA: TGTGCCAGCAGTCGGATCTCCTATGGCTACACCTTC

D gene: TRBD1
V gene: TRBV27
clone size: NA
J gene: TRBJ1-4
CDR3 protein: CASREGQFNEKLFF
CDR3 DNA: TGTGCCAGCAGGGAGGGACAGTTTAATGAAAAACTGTTTTTT

D gene: NA
V gene: TRBV6-5
clone size: NA
J gene: TRBJ2-5
CDR3 protein: CASRGRVLVGEETQYF
CDR3 DNA: TGTGCCAGCAGGGGCAGGGTCCTAGTTGGGGAAGAGACCCAGTACTTC

D gene: NA
V gene: TRBV3-1
clone size: NA
J gene: TRBJ2-3
CDR3 protein: CASRPTTGTQYF
CDR3 DNA: TGTGCCAGCAGACCCACTACGGGTACGCAGTATTTT

D gene: NA
V gene: TRBV12-3/TRBV12-4
clone size: many
J gene: TRBJ1-2
CDR3 protein: CASNQGAGYTF
CDR3 DNA: TGTGCCAGCAACCAGGGCGCCGGCTACACCTTC

D gene: NA
V gene: TRBV2
clone size: NA
J gene: TRBJ2-7
CDR3 protein: CASTQAAGTYEQYF
CDR3 DNA: TGTGCCAGCACCCAAGCGGCGGGGACCTACGAGCAGTACTTC

D gene: NA
V gene: TRBV28
clone size: many
J gene: TRBJ1-1
CDR3 protein: CASSFRPDTEAFF
CDR3 DNA: TGTGCCAGCAGTTTCCGACCGGACACTGAAGCTTTCTTT

D gene: TRBD1
V gene: TRBV12-3/TRBV12-4
clone size: few
J gene: TRBJ1-1
CDR3 protein: CASSLWDRNTEAFF
CDR3 DNA: TGTGCCAGCAGTTTATGGGACAGGAACACTGAAGCTTTCTTT

D gene: NA
V gene: TRBV28
clone size: many
J gene: TRBJ2-7
CDR3 protein: CASSFVNEQYF
CDR3 DNA: TGTGCCAGCAGTTTTGTAAACGAGCAGTACTTC

D gene: TRBD1
V gene: TRBV6-5
clone size: NA
J gene: TRBJ1-5
CDR3 protein: CASSYSGGKQPQHF
CDR3 DNA: TGTGCCAGCAGTTACTCAGGGGGCAAACAGCCCCAGCATTTT

D gene: TRBD1
V gene: TRBV11-2
clone size: many
J gene: TRBJ1-5
CDR3 protein: CASSAGGVGQPQHF
CDR3 DNA: TGTGCCAGCAGCGCAGGGGGCGTGGGTCAGCCCCAGCATTTT

D gene: NA
V gene: TRBV18
clone size: few
J gene: TRBJ1-5
CDR3 protein: CASSEGRISNQPQHF
CDR3 DNA: TGTGCCAGCTCGGAGGGACGGATTAGCAATCAGCCCCAGCATTTT

D gene: TRBD1
V gene: TRBV5-1
clone size: NA
J gene: TRBJ2-1
CDR3 protein: CATHTGGSYNEQFF
CDR3 DNA: TGCGCGACCCACACAGGGGGCTCCTACAATGAGCAGTTCTTC

D gene: TRBD1
V gene: TRBV19
clone size: NA
J gene: TRBJ1-2
CDR3 protein: CASSPTSTGAYGYTF
CDR3 DNA: TGTGCCAGTAGTCCTACCTCGACAGGGGCTTATGGCTACACCTTC

D gene: NA
V gene: TRBV21-1
clone size: many
J gene: TRBJ2-7
CDR3 protein: CASPQGERGRYEQYF
CDR3 DNA: TGTGCCAGCCCTCAGGGGGAGCGGGGCAGGTACGAGCAGTACTTC

D gene: NA
V gene: TRBV30
clone size: many
J gene: TRBJ2-2
CDR3 protein: CAWTRRRAGELFF
CDR3 DNA: TGTGCCTGGACCCGACGGAGGGCCGGGGAGCTGTTTTTT

D gene: NA
V gene: TRBV5-6
clone size: NA
J gene: TRBJ2-1
CDR3 protein: CASSLEGINNEQFF
CDR3 DNA: TGTGCCAGCAGCTTGGAAGGTATAAACAATGAGCAGTTCTTC

D gene: TRBD1
V gene: TRBV9
clone size: many
J gene: TRBJ1-2
CDR3 protein: CASGQENYGYTF
CDR3 DNA: TGTGCCAGCGGACAGGAAAACTATGGCTACACCTTC

D gene: NA
V gene: TRBV20-1
clone size: NA
J gene: TRBJ2-7
CDR3 protein: CSAMRLYYEQYF
CDR3 DNA: TGCAGTGCTATGAGACTGTACTACGAGCAGTACTTC

D gene: NA
V gene: TRBV11-2
clone size: many
J gene: TRBJ1-1
CDR3 protein: CASSLVSNTEAFF
CDR3 DNA: TGTGCCAGCAGCTTAGTCTCGAACACTGAAGCTTTCTTT

D gene: NA
V gene: TRBV13
clone size: few
J gene: TRBJ2-1
CDR3 protein: CASSRKDEQFF
CDR3 DNA: TGTGCCAGCAGCAGGAAGGATGAGCAGTTCTTC

D gene: TRBD1
V gene: TRBV12-3/TRBV12-4
clone size: NA
J gene: TRBJ2-5
CDR3 protein: CASSPGGWETQYF
CDR3 DNA: TGTGCCAGCAGTCCAGGGGGTTGGGAGACCCAGTACTTC

D gene: TRBD2
V gene: TRBV6-6
clone size: NA
J gene: TRBJ2-4
CDR3 protein: CASSYSIVAGGGAKNIQYF
CDR3 DNA: TGTGCCAGCAGTTACTCGATCGTTGCTGGCGGGGGAGCCAAAAACATTCAGTACTTC

D gene: TRBD1
V gene: TRBV28
clone size: NA
J gene: TRBJ2-7
CDR3 protein: CASRLGGGLFYEQYF
CDR3 DNA: TGTGCCAGCAGATTAGGGGGCGGCTTATTCTACGAGCAGTACTTC

D gene: NA
V gene: TRBV5-5
clone size: few
J gene: TRBJ2-1
CDR3 protein: CASSGRTTSEQFF
CDR3 DNA: TGTGCCAGCAGCGGGCGTACGACTTCCGAGCAGTTCTTC

D gene: NA
V gene: TRBV7-9
clone size: few
J gene: TRBJ2-3
CDR3 protein: CASSPKNTDTQYF
CDR3 DNA: TGTGCCAGCAGCCCGAAGAACACAGATACGCAGTATTTT

D gene: NA
V gene: TRBV19
clone size: NA
J gene: TRBJ1-4
CDR3 protein: CASSLLGNANEKLFF
CDR3 DNA: TGTGCCAGTAGTCTCTTGGGTAACGCTAATGAAAAACTGTTTTTT

D gene: NA
V gene: TRBV30
clone size: few
J gene: TRBJ1-2
CDR3 protein: CAWNQGVGVYGYTF
CDR3 DNA: TGTGCCTGGAACCAAGGCGTGGGGGTCTATGGCTACACCTTC

D gene: NA
V gene: TRBV12-3/TRBV12-4
clone size: NA
J gene: TRBJ1-5
CDR3 protein: CASSLAKTRHQPQHF
CDR3 DNA: TGTGCCAGCAGTTTAGCAAAGACGCGACATCAGCCCCAGCATTTT

D gene: NA
V gene: TRBV13
clone size: many
J gene: TRBJ1-1
CDR3 protein: CASSRAEGFRNTEAFF
CDR3 DNA: TGTGCCAGCAGCCGTGCTGAGGGGTTTCGGAACACTGAAGCTTTCTTT

D gene: NA
V gene: TRBV6-5
clone size: NA
J gene: TRBJ1-2
CDR3 protein: CASSYSREQPITF
CDR3 DNA: TGTGCCAGCAGTTACTCGAGGGAACAGCCGATTACCTTC

D gene: NA
V gene: TRBV29-1
clone size: many
J gene: TRBJ2-3
CDR3 protein: CSVDSRQLGRSTDTQYF
CDR3 DNA: TGCAGCGTTGACTCTCGGCAGCTCGGCAGGAGCACAGATACGCAGTATTTT

D gene: NA
V gene: TRBV18
clone size: many
J gene: TRBJ1-6
CDR3 protein: CASSPPSSGRNSPLHF
CDR3 DNA: TGTGCCAGCTCACCACCGAGTTCAGGGCGTAATTCACCCCTCCACTTT

D gene: TRBD2
V gene: TRBV9
clone size: NA
J gene: TRBJ2-3
CDR3 protein: CASSVAGSGGITDTQYF
CDR3 DNA: TGTGCCAGCAGCGTAGCTGGGAGCGGGGGGATCACAGATACGCAGTATTTT

D gene: NA
V gene: TRBV19
clone size: few
J gene: TRBJ1-1
CDR3 protein: CASQPLLRNTEAFF
CDR3 DNA: TGTGCCAGTCAACCCCTGTTGAGGAACACTGAAGCTTTCTTT

D gene: TRBD1
V gene: TRBV28
clone size: few
J gene: TRBJ2-5
CDR3 protein: CASSLSDRAETQYF
CDR3 DNA: TGTGCCAGCAGTCTCTCGGACAGGGCGGAGACCCAGTACTTC

D gene: NA
V gene: TRBV5-1
clone size: NA
J gene: TRBJ2-5
CDR3 protein: CASRLGSSETQYF
CDR3 DNA: TGCGCCAGCAGGCTAGGGTCATCGGAGACCCAGTACTTC

D gene: TRBD1
V gene: TRBV7-8
clone size: few
J gene: TRBJ1-6
CDR3 protein: CASSLRDRNSPLHF
CDR3 DNA: TGTGCCAGCAGCCTCCGGGACAGAAATTCACCCCTCCACTTT

D gene: NA
V gene: TRBV9
clone size: NA
J gene: TRBJ2-2
CDR3 protein: CASSDLFAGELFF
CDR3 DNA: TGTGCCAGCAGCGATCTGTTCGCCGGGGAGCTGTTTTTT

D gene: NA
V gene: TRBV5-4
clone size: NA
J gene: TRBJ1-2
CDR3 protein: CASSLHWNPGDSLYGYTF
CDR3 DNA: TGTGCCAGCAGCTTGCACTGGAACCCCGGTGACAGTCTCTATGGCTACACCTTC

D gene: TRBD1
V gene: TRBV24-1
clone size: NA
J gene: TRBJ1-5
CDR3 protein: CATSDQGAGNQPQHF
CDR3 DNA: TGTGCCACCAGTGATCAGGGGGCGGGCAATCAGCCCCAGCATTTT

D gene: NA
V gene: TRBV5-1
clone size: few
J gene: TRBJ2-7
CDR3 protein: CASQPDRGPRYEQYF
CDR3 DNA: TGCGCCAGCCAACCCGATAGGGGTCCGAGATACGAGCAGTACTTC